The 5 T cell receptor beta chains in this list originate from one sample, sequenced in a study of blood T cell repertoires in COVID-19. Data came from immunoSEQ multiplex PCR; TCRdb stores just in-frame clones and leaves some out. This table has some 260,000 clones, about nine tenths appearing once. The sequencing input was PBMCs or T cells enriched from blood (not recorded which). The receptors here all came from a woman aged 18-29 years who had recovered from COVID-19.

This chain connects TRBV7-8 to TRBJ1-2, with no clear D. CDR1 SGHVS and CDR2 FQNEAQ come from the germline V gene. Trimming cost V 3 bases and J 8 bases, with 13 bases left between them. The CDR3 is 13 amino acids. This chain's CDR3 is CASSFLGGRGYTF. CDR3 coding DNA: TGTGCCAGCAGCTTTTTGGGAGGGCGAGGCTACACCTTC.

The rearrangement uses TRBV7-2 and TRBJ1-6, with 7 nucleotides matching TRBD1. Germline values: CDR1 SGHTA, CDR2 FQGNSA. The CDR3 extends over 17 amino acids. The trim removed 4 bases at V and 0 bases at J, leaving 6 bases unmatched. The CDR3 loop reads CASSSGQASSYNSPLHF. CDR3 sequence (DNA): TGTGCCAGCAGCTCCGGACAGGCTAGCTCCTATAATTCACCCCTCCACTTT.

V and J are TRBV3-1 (or the pseudogene TRBV3-2) and TRBJ1-2; D is possibly TRBD1 (6 bases). CDR1 is LGHDT and CDR2 is YNNKEL in the germline V gene (reference sequence). The ends were cut back, 1 base at V and 3 bases at J, with 9 bases in the middle. The CDR3 sequence is 14 residues long. CDR3 DNA: TGTGCCAGCAGCCAAGGAAACAGGGACTATGGCTACACCTTC. It encodes CASSQGNRDYGYTF.

This chain connects TRBV12-3 or TRBV12-4 to TRBJ2-3; 9 bases fit TRBD2. The CDR3 is 12 residues long. Unmatched junction bases numbered 6, after V lost 6 bases and J lost 11 bases. The CDR3 sequence: CASRLSGGLQYF. CDR3 sequence (DNA): TGTGCCAGCAGATTAAGCGGGGGGTTGCAGTATTTT.

The chain has TRBV19 and TRBJ2-1; 11 nucleotides agree with TRBD2. V was clipped by 7 bases and J by 9 bases; unmatched bases: 11. The CDR3 extends over 15 amino acids. CDR1 is LNHDA, CDR2 SQIVND, per germline (reference sequence). CDR3 bases: TGTGCCAGTAACGGTCAATCAGGACTAGCGGGTGAGCAGTTCTTC. Amino acids: CASNGQSGLAGEQFF. Filled out from reference TRBV19 and TRBJ2-1, the complete variable domain reads DGGITQSPKYLFRKEGQNVTLSCEQNLNHDAMYWYRQDPGQGLRLIYYSQIVNDFQKGDIAEGYSVSREKKESFPLTVTSAQKNPTAFYLCASNGQSGLAGEQFFGPGTRLTVL.